The 5 T cell receptor beta chains below were found in one sample sequenced in a study of T cells in Graves' hyperthyroidism and ophthalmopathy. From RNA transcripts, TCR beta CDR3 regions were amplified. With the HTBI primer set, the TCR CDR3 went through a first round of RT-PCR. TCRdb recomputed calls from the multiplex PCR reads with MiXCR, one row per CDR3 protein. The profile covers hundreds of thousands of distinct CDR3 sequences, with under 15% appearing a single time and around 4.1% taken by the ten largest. Material: blood. The receptors stem from a woman aged 40 to 50 with Graves' ophthalmopathy.

This clonotype was counted between two and nine times. The chain has TRBV2 and TRBJ1-1, with D possibly matching TRBD1 (6 bases). The CDR3 loop spans 16 amino acids. Trimming cost V 4 bases and J 2 bases, with 17 bases left between them. Germline loops: CDR1 SNHLY, CDR2 FYNNEI. The CDR3 DNA follows: TGTGCCAGCAGTGTTGGTCAGGGGCTTACCAACACTGAAGCTTTCTTT. Amino acid sequence: CASSVGQGLTNTEAFF.

This clonotype was counted at least ten times. The chain combines TRBV5-8 with TRBJ1-5; no reliable D call. Germline V CDR1 and CDR2: SGHTS, YDEGEE. The CDR3 consists of 15 residues. Trimming pared 2 bases from V and 4 bases from J, leaving 13 bases between. The CDR3 DNA reads as TGTGCCAGCAGCTTAGGTGAATCGGGAAATCAGCCCCAGCATTTT. Residues: CASSLGESGNQPQHF.

This clonotype came up many times. V usage is TRBV28 and J usage is TRBJ2-7, with TRBD2 matching over 8 bases. With 5 bases clipped from V and 3 bases from J, the junction kept 12 bases outside the gene matches. The CDR3 covers 16 residues. CDR1 MDHEN and CDR2 SYDVKM come from the germline V gene. This CDR3 is CASSIRFGGGHYEQYF. DNA of the CDR3: TGTGCCAGCAGTATACGCTTCGGGGGGGGGCACTACGAGCAGTACTTC.

V is TRBV12-3 or TRBV12-4 and J is TRBJ1-1, with 10 bases that match TRBD1. Losses at the gene ends were 6 bases for V and 1 base for J; bases not matched to a gene: 11. The CDR3 runs 17 residues. The CDR3 DNA is TGTGCCAGCAGGCGTGGGACAGGGGCCGCCCAGAACACTGAAGCTTTCTTT. The encoded protein is CASRRGTGAAQNTEAFF.

This clonotype was counted ten times or more. The CDR3 DNA reads as TGTGCCACCAGCAGAGATCCAGGTGGTGTCGACGAGCAGTACTTC. Translated: CATSRDPGGVDEQYF. This chain joins TRBV15 and TRBJ2-7; D remains unclear. This CDR3 contains 15 residues. Germline V lookup: CDR1 LNHNV, CDR2 YYDKDF (reference sequence). Trimming shortened V by 0 bases and J by 5 bases, and 14 bases separated the two germline ends.